The TCR beta chain described here comes from a study of blood T cell repertoires in COVID-19. The CDR3 spans 17 residues. Trimming pared 1 base from V and 0 bases from J, leaving 15 bases between. Germline lookup yields CDR1 SGHDN and CDR2 FVKESK. Original processing notes: Estimated nucleated cell counts came from reference gene primer amplification. The protocol was immunoSEQ multiplex PCR, while the TCRdb copy is restricted to in-frame clones and leaves out a portion. V and J calls and clone size are as listed in that table; D and trimming were resolved from the DNA. The sample holds roughly 41,000 clones, more than 75% seen once.

This receptor was obtained from a human donor in a cohort sampled during active COVID-19. The chain uses TRBV14 and TRBJ1-1, with a possible D match to TRBD1 (5 bases). Input material: peripheral blood. CDR3 nucleotides: TGTGCCAGCAGCCAAGGGGAAGCAGGGCCACTGAACACTGAAGCTTTCTTT. Its translation: CASSQGEAGPLNTEAFF.